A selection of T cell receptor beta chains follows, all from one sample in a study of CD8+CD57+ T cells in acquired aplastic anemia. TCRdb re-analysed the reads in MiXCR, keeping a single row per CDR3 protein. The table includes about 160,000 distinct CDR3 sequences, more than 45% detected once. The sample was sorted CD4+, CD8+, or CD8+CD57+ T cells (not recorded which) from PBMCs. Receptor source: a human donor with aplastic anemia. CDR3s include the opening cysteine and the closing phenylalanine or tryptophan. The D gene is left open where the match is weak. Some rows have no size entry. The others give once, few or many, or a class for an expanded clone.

DNA: TGTGCCACCAGCAGGGAACTCGACAATGAGCAGTTCTTC
CDR3: CATSRELDNEQFF
size: NA
J: TRBJ2-1
V: TRBV15
D: NA

DNA: TGTGCCACCAGCAGGAGGGGGACAGCCATGTACAATGAGCAGTTCTTC
CDR3: CATSRRGTAMYNEQFF
size: few
J: TRBJ2-1
V: TRBV15
D: TRBD1

DNA: TGTGCCAGCAGCTTAAGCGGGGGTACGCAGTATTTT
CDR3: CASSLSGGTQYF
size: many
J: TRBJ2-3
V: TRBV7-2
D: TRBD2

DNA: TGCAGTGCTAGTACCGACAGGGGAAGCGAGCAGTACTTC
CDR3: CSASTDRGSEQYF
size: NA
J: TRBJ2-7
V: TRBV20-1
D: TRBD1

DNA: TGTGCCAGCAGCTTCCCAGGGAGCCTCTATGGCTACACCTTC
CDR3: CASSFPGSLYGYTF
size: NA
J: TRBJ1-2
V: TRBV7-6
D: NA

DNA: TGTGCCAGCAGTTTAGGCGGGAGGGCCGCCGGGGAGCTGTTTTTT
CDR3: CASSLGGRAAGELFF
size: many
J: TRBJ2-2
V: TRBV12-3/TRBV12-4
D: TRBD2

DNA: TGCAGTGCTAGAGATCGGAGAAGATTTAGCACAGATACGCAGTATTTT
CDR3: CSARDRRRFSTDTQYF
size: few
J: TRBJ2-3
V: TRBV20-1
D: NA

DNA: TGTGCCAGCAGTTACGGATCCGGGGATACAAACTATGGCTACACCTTC
CDR3: CASSYGSGDTNYGYTF
size: many
J: TRBJ1-2
V: TRBV6-2/TRBV6-3
D: NA

DNA: TGTGCCACCAGTGAAGACAGCTCTAACTATGGCTACACCTTC
CDR3: CATSEDSSNYGYTF
size: once
J: TRBJ1-2
V: TRBV24-1
D: NA

DNA: TGTGCCAGCAGCGGGACGGGGGGGCCCCAGCATTTT
CDR3: CASSGTGGPQHF
size: NA
J: TRBJ1-5
V: TRBV7-9
D: NA

DNA: TGTGCCAGCTCACCACGGGCAGCTAACACAGATACGCAGTATTTT
CDR3: CASSPRAANTDTQYF
size: few
J: TRBJ2-3
V: TRBV18
D: NA

DNA: TGCAGTGCGGCAGGGGGCTGGGCCAATGAGCAGTTCTTC
CDR3: CSAAGGWANEQFF
size: many
J: TRBJ2-1
V: TRBV20-1
D: TRBD1

DNA: TGTGCCAGTATAGGGGCAGGGGACTATGGCTACACCTTC
CDR3: CASIGAGDYGYTF
size: NA
J: TRBJ1-2
V: TRBV19
D: NA

DNA: TGTGCCAGCACCGACTGGGGGCTAGCGGGGACAAACACCGGGGAGCTGTTTTTT
CDR3: CASTDWGLAGTNTGELFF
size: NA
J: TRBJ2-2
V: TRBV25-1
D: TRBD2

DNA: TGTGCCAGTAGTATACAGGGCTTAGCTGGGGCCAACGTCCTGACTTTC
CDR3: CASSIQGLAGANVLTF
size: NA
J: TRBJ2-6
V: TRBV19
D: NA

DNA: TGTGCCAGCAAGACAGAGACTTATGGCTACACCTTC
CDR3: CASKTETYGYTF
size: NA
J: TRBJ1-2
V: TRBV2
D: NA

DNA: TGTGCCAGCAGCTCCCCCGCAAGAGATACGCAGTATTTT
CDR3: CASSSPARDTQYF
size: many
J: TRBJ2-3
V: TRBV11-3
D: NA

DNA: TGTGCCAGCAGTTACACAACACAAGGCTACGAGCAGTACTTC
CDR3: CASSYTTQGYEQYF
size: NA
J: TRBJ2-7
V: TRBV6-4
D: NA

DNA: TGTGCCAGTCACAGGGGTTATAGCAATCAGCCCCAGCATTTT
CDR3: CASHRGYSNQPQHF
size: many
J: TRBJ1-5
V: TRBV19
D: TRBD1

DNA: TGTGCCAGCAGTTTAGGGTCCGGCAGCTCCTACGAGCAGTACTTC
CDR3: CASSLGSGSSYEQYF
size: many
J: TRBJ2-7
V: TRBV27
D: NA

DNA: TGTGCCAGTGGGACAGGGTTCCATCAGCCCCAGCATTTT
CDR3: CASGTGFHQPQHF
size: NA
J: TRBJ1-5
V: TRBV19
D: TRBD1

DNA: TGTGCCAGCAAGGTGGGGAGCAATCAGCCCCAGCATTTT
CDR3: CASKVGSNQPQHF
size: many
J: TRBJ1-5
V: TRBV6-2/TRBV6-3
D: NA

DNA: TGTGCCAGCAGCCCGCACAGGGACTATGGCTACACCTTC
CDR3: CASSPHRDYGYTF
size: NA
J: TRBJ1-2
V: TRBV7-2
D: NA

DNA: TGTGCCTCCCGGACAGGGGCTGGAAACACCATATATTTT
CDR3: CASRTGAGNTIYF
size: NA
J: TRBJ1-3
V: TRBV10-3
D: TRBD1

DNA: TGCAGCGTTGGGACAGACGAGCAGTACTTC
CDR3: CSVGTDEQYF
size: few
J: TRBJ2-7
V: TRBV29-1
D: NA

DNA: TGTGCCACCAGCAGAGATGATAGCGGGGGGGCCTACGAGCAGTACTTC
CDR3: CATSRDDSGGAYEQYF
size: few
J: TRBJ2-7
V: TRBV15
D: TRBD2

DNA: TGTGCCAGCTATACGGGCGGGCTGGAAGCTTTCTTT
CDR3: CASYTGGLEAFF
size: once
J: TRBJ1-1
V: TRBV11-3
D: NA

DNA: TGTGCCAGTAGTACAGTCCTGACTTTC
CDR3: CASSTVLTF
size: NA
J: TRBJ2-6
V: TRBV19
D: NA

DNA: TGCAGTGCTACGACAGGACCTTACACTGAAGCTTTCTTT
CDR3: CSATTGPYTEAFF
size: NA
J: TRBJ1-1
V: TRBV20-1
D: NA

DNA: TGTGCCAGTAGCTTTGGGACAGGGGTAAACTATGGCTACACCTTC
CDR3: CASSFGTGVNYGYTF
size: NA
J: TRBJ1-2
V: TRBV19
D: TRBD1

DNA: TGTGCCGGGAGTAGCGGGAGCACTGAAGCTTTCTTT
CDR3: CAGSSGSTEAFF
size: NA
J: TRBJ1-1
V: TRBV7-9
D: NA

DNA: TGTGCCAGCAGTATAACAGATACGCAGTATTTT
CDR3: CASSITDTQYF
size: NA
J: TRBJ2-3
V: TRBV2
D: NA

DNA: TGTGCCAGTAAGGTCAGGACACCGAACACTGAAGCTTTCTTT
CDR3: CASKVRTPNTEAFF
size: many
J: TRBJ1-1
V: TRBV19
D: NA